The rows below give T cell receptor beta chains drawn from one sample of a study of shared clonotypes between healthy human individuals. Libraries were prepared by immunoSEQ multiplex PCR; TCRdb keeps only in-frame clonotypes and omits some of them. The sample contains approximately 1.5 million clones, around 98% of which appear only once. Sequencing used naive CD4+ T cells sorted from blood. The receptors shown here come from a man aged 25-45 years in good health. Both conserved end residues are part of each CDR3. D genes are given only for firm matches. Size is stated for part of the rows, as once, few or many counts, or as a class when the clone is expanded.

CDR3aa: CASSFRPGQGKYEQYF
CDR3nt: TGTGCCAGCAGCTTCAGACCGGGACAGGGGAAGTACGAGCAGTACTTC
v_gene: TRBV7-6
abundance: NA
j_gene: TRBJ2-7
d_gene: TRBD1

CDR3aa: CASSPGADTQYF
CDR3nt: TGTGCCAGCAGCCCCGGGGCAGATACGCAGTATTTT
v_gene: TRBV5-8
abundance: NA
j_gene: TRBJ2-3
d_gene: NA

CDR3aa: CASAGLAAYNEQFF
CDR3nt: TGTGCCAGCGCGGGACTAGCGGCCTACAATGAGCAGTTCTTC
v_gene: TRBV18
abundance: NA
j_gene: TRBJ2-1
d_gene: TRBD2

CDR3aa: CASSLGGGREFQETQYF
CDR3nt: TGTGCCAGCAGCTTGGGGGGGGGCAGGGAATTCCAAGAGACCCAGTACTTC
v_gene: TRBV5-6
abundance: NA
j_gene: TRBJ2-5
d_gene: NA

CDR3aa: CASSLRLLETQYF
CDR3nt: TGTGCCAGCAGCTTAAGACTTTTAGAGACCCAGTACTTC
v_gene: TRBV13
abundance: NA
j_gene: TRBJ2-5
d_gene: NA

CDR3aa: CASSLGFGTPTGDTQYF
CDR3nt: TGTGCCAGCAGCTTAGGGTTCGGGACCCCAACGGGGGATACGCAGTATTTT
v_gene: TRBV13
abundance: NA
j_gene: TRBJ2-3
d_gene: NA

CDR3aa: CASSPIRTTGVLDTQYF
CDR3nt: TGTGCCAGCTCACCAATAAGGACTACAGGAGTTCTAGATACGCAGTATTTT
v_gene: TRBV18
abundance: NA
j_gene: TRBJ2-3
d_gene: NA

CDR3aa: CASSPFGYEQYF
CDR3nt: TGTGCCAGCTCACCCTTTGGCTACGAGCAGTACTTC
v_gene: TRBV18
abundance: NA
j_gene: TRBJ2-7
d_gene: NA

CDR3aa: CASSARLAGAPGGELFF
CDR3nt: TGTGCCAGCAGCGCCAGACTAGCGGGAGCCCCGGGCGGGGAGCTGTTTTTT
v_gene: TRBV9
abundance: NA
j_gene: TRBJ2-2
d_gene: TRBD2

CDR3aa: CASSVTQGPYEQYF
CDR3nt: TGTGCCAGCAGTGTTACACAGGGCCCCTACGAGCAGTACTTC
v_gene: TRBV6-1
abundance: NA
j_gene: TRBJ2-7
d_gene: NA

CDR3aa: CASGLGNRSEQYF
CDR3nt: TGTGCTAGTGGTTTGGGAAACAGGTCCGAGCAGTACTTC
v_gene: TRBV12-5
abundance: once
j_gene: TRBJ2-7
d_gene: NA

CDR3aa: CASSLDHSYEQYF
CDR3nt: TGTGCCAGCAGCTTAGACCACTCCTACGAGCAGTACTTC
v_gene: TRBV11-3
abundance: NA
j_gene: TRBJ2-7
d_gene: NA

CDR3aa: CASSPGPAGVPDTQYF
CDR3nt: TGCGCCAGCAGCCCCGGTCCAGCGGGAGTCCCAGATACGCAGTATTTT
v_gene: TRBV4-3
abundance: NA
j_gene: TRBJ2-3
d_gene: TRBD2

CDR3aa: CASSEGTSGYLETQYF
CDR3nt: TGCGCCAGCAGCGAGGGGACTAGCGGATACCTGGAGACCCAGTACTTC
v_gene: TRBV5-1
abundance: NA
j_gene: TRBJ2-5
d_gene: TRBD2

CDR3aa: CASSRDTEKLFF
CDR3nt: TGTGCCAGCAGTCGGGACACTGAAAAACTGTTTTTT
v_gene: TRBV28
abundance: NA
j_gene: TRBJ1-4
d_gene: NA